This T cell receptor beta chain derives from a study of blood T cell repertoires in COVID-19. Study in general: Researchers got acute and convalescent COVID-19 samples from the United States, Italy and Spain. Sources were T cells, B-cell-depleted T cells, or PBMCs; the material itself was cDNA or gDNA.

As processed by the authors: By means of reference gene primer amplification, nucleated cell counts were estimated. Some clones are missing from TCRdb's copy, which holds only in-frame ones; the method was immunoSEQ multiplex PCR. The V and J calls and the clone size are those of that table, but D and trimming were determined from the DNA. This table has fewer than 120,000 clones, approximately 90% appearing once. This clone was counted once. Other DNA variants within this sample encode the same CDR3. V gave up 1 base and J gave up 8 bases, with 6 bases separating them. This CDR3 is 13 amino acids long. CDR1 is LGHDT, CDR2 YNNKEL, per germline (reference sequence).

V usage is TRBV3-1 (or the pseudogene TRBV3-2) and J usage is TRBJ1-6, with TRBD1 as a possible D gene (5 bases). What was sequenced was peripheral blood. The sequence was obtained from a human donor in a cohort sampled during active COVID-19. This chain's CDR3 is CASSQGGDSPLHF. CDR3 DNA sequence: TGTGCCAGCAGCCAAGGGGGGGATTCACCCCTCCACTTT.